A single T cell receptor beta chain is shown here with its context. Its antigen remains unidentified. The record originates from a study of a mutant IDH1 vaccine in newly diagnosed glioma. Study summary: Vaccination began 4-6 weeks post radiotherapy alone, or with temozolomide cycles. Males made up approximately 62% and females roughly 40% of treated patients, whose mean age was around 40 years.

Time point defined: week 11, during vaccination. What each vaccine dose contained was 300 ug of mutant IDH1 20-mer peptide, accompanied by topical imiquimod. Assay: immunoSEQ multiplex PCR; the TCRdb copy retains only in-frame clones and omits some. The sample includes about 61,000 clones, 80% of them seen just once. The sequences come from PBMCs, collected from a glioma patient whose treatment included an IDH1 peptide vaccine. This receptor was identified in a man aged 50 to 59 with glioma.

The CDR3: CAWSYGYEQYF. CDR3 sequence (DNA): TGTGCCTGGAGTTACGGATACGAGCAGTACTTC. The chain has TRBV30 and TRBJ2-7; D is unresolved. The CDR3 length is 11 residues. Germline CDR1 GTSNPN, CDR2 SVGIG (reference sequence). Trimming stripped 2 bases from V and 4 bases from J, with 6 bases between.